This TCR beta chain was found in a study of monozygotic twins with inflammatory bowel disease. TCRdb reprocessed the 5' RACE reads; each CDR3 protein has one entry and no DNA is given. The sample data list 110,000 to 150,000 distinct CDR3 sequences. CDR3 length: 15 amino acids. The chain has TRBV12-3 or TRBV12-4 and TRBJ2-2; TCRdb names TRBD2, which stays unverified in the absence of DNA. The clonotype was recovered from a human donor with ulcerative colitis or Crohn's disease, or a healthy co-twin of an affected twin (not recorded which). Sample: blood. This CDR3 is CASSGSGSSAGELFF.